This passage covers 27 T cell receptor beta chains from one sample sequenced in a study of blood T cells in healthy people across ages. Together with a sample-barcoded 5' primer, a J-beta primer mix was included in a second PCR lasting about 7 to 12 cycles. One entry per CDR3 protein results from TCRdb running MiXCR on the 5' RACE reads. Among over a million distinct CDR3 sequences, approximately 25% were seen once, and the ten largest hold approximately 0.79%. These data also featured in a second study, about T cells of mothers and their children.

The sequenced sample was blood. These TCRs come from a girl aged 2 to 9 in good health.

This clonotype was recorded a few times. Written as DNA, the CDR3 is TGTGCCAGCAGCTTGGGACTAGTGGGCCATGACGAGCAGTACTTC. Residues: CASSLGLVGHDEQYF. The gene calls are TRBV7-3 and TRBJ2-5; 8 bases are a match to TRBD2. Near its end, the DNA agrees better with TRBJ2-7, so the J call may be wrong. CDR3 size: 15 residues. Germline-derived CDR1 and CDR2 are SGHTA and FQGTGA.

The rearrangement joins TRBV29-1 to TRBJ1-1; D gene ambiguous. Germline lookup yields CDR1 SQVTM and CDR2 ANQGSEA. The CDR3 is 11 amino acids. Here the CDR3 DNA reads TGCACCTCCTCAGAGATCCCTGAAGCTTTCTTT. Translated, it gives CTSSEIPEAFF. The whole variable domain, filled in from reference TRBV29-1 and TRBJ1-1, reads SAVISQKPSRDICQRGTSLTIQCQVDSQVTMMFWYRQQPGQSLTLIATANQGSEATYESGFVIDKFPISRPNLTFSTLTVSNMSPEDSSIYLCTSSEIPEAFFGQGTRLTVV.

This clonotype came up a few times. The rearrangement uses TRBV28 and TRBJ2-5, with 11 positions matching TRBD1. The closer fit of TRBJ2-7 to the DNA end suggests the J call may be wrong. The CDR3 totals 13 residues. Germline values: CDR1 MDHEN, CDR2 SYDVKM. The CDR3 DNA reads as TGTGCCAGCCAAGGGACAGGGGGAAACGAGCAGTACTTC. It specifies CASQGTGGNEQYF.

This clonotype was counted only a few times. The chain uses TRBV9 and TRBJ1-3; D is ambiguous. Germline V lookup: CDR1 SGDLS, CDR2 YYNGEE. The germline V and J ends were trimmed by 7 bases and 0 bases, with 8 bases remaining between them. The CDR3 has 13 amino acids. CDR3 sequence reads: CASAGTSGNTIYF. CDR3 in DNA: TGTGCCAGCGCAGGCACCTCTGGAAACACCATATATTTT.

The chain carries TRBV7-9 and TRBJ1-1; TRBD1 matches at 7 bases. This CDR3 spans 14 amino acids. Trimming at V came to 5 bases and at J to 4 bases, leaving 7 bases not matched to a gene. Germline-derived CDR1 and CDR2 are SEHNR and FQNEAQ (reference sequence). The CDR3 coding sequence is TGTGCCAGCAGCGTCGTCAGGGGGGGCACTGAAGCTTTCTTT. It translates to CASSVVRGGTEAFF.

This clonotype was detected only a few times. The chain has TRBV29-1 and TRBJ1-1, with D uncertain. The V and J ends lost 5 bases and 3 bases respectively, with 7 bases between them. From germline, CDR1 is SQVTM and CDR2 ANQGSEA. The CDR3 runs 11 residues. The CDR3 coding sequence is TGCAGCGTTCCGGACTACACTGAAGCTTTCTTT. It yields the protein CSVPDYTEAFF.

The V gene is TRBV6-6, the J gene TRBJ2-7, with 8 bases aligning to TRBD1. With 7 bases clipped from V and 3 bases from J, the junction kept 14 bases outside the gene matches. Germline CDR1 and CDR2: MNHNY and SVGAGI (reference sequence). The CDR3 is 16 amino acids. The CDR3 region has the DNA TGTGCCAGCAACCCATCCCGCGCAGGGGGCCGCTACGAGCAGTACTTC. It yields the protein CASNPSRAGGRYEQYF.

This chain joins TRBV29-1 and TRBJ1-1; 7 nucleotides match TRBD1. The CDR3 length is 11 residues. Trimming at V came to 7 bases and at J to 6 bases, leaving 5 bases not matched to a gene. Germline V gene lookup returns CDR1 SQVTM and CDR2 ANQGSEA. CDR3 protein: CSAGRGPEAFF. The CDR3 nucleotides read TGCAGCGCCGGGAGGGGGCCTGAAGCTTTCTTT.

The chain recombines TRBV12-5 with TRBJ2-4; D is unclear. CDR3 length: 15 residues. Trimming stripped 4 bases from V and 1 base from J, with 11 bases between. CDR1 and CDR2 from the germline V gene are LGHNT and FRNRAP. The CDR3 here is CASGSDLGAKNIQYF. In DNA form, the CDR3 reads TGTGCTAGTGGTTCCGACCTAGGTGCCAAAAACATTCAGTACTTC.

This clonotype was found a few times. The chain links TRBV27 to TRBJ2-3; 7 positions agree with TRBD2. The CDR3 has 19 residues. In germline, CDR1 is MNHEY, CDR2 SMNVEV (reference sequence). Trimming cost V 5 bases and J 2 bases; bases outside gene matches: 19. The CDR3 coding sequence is TGTGCCAGCAGTCCCCCGGTAGTAGCGGGTCGACCGATCACAGATACGCAGTATTTT. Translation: CASSPPVVAGRPITDTQYF.

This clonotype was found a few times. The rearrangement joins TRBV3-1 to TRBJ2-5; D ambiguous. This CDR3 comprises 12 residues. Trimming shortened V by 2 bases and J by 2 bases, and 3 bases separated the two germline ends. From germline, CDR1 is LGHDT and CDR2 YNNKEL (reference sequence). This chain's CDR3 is CASSQMQETQYF. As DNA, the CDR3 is TGTGCCAGCAGCCAAATGCAAGAGACCCAGTACTTC.

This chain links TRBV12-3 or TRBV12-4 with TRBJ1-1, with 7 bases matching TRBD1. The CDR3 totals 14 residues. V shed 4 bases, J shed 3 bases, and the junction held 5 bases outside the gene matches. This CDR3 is CASSSQGSDTEAFF. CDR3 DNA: TGTGCCAGCAGTTCACAGGGGTCCGACACTGAAGCTTTCTTT.

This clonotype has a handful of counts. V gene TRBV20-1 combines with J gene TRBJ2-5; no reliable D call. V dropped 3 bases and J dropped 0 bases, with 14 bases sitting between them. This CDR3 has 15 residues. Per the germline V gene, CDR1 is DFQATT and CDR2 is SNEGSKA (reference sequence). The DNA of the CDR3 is TGCAGTGCTAGTCCCCCCCTAGGCGACCAAGAGACCCAGTACTTC. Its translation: CSASPPLGDQETQYF.

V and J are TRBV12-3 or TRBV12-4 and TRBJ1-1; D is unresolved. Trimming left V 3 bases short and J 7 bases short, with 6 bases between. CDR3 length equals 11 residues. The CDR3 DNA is TGTGCCAGCAGTTTGGAAATTGAAGCTTTCTTT. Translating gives CASSLEIEAFF.

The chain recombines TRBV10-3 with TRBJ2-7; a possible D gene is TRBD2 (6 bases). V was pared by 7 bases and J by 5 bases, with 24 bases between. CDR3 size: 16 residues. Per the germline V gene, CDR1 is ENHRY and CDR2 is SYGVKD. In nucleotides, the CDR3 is TGTGCCATCATGGATGCTTGGGGGGACCTAGGGGACGAGCAGTACTTC. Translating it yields CAIMDAWGDLGDEQYF.

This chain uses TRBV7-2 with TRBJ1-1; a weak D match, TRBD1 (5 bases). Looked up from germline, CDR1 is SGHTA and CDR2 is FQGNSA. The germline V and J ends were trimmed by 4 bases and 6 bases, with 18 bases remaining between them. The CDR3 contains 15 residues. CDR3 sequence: CASSSPDTEESEAFF. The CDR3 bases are TGTGCCAGCAGCTCCCCGGACACAGAGGAGTCTGAAGCTTTCTTT.

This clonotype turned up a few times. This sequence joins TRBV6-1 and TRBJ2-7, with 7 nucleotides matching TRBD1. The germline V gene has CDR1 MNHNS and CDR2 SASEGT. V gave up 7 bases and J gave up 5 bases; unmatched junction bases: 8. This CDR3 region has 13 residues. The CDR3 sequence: CASTLDREDEQYF. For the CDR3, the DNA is TGTGCCAGCACTTTAGACAGGGAAGACGAGCAGTACTTC.

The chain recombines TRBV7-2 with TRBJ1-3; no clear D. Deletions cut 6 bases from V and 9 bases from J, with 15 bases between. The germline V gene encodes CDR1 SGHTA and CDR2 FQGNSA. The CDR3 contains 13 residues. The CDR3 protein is CASRDQTGGTIYF. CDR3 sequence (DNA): TGTGCCAGCAGGGACCAGACTGGAGGCACCATATATTTT.

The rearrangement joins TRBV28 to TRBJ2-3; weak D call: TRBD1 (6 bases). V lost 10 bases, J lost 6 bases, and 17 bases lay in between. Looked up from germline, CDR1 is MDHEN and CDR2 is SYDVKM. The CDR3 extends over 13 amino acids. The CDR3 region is CATSGQVLDTQYF. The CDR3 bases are TGTGCCACCTCGGGACAAGTCCTCGATACGCAGTATTTT.

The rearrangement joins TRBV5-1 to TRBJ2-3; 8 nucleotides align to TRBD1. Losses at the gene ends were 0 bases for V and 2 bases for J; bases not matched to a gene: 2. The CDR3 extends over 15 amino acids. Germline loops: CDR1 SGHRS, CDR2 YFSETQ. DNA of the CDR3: TGCGCCAGCAGCTTGGGACAGGGGAACACAGATACGCAGTATTTT. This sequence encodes CASSLGQGNTDTQYF. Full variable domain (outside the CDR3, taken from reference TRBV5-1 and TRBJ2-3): KAGVTQTPRYLIKTRGQQVTLSCSPISGHRSVSWYQQTPGQGLQFLFEYFSETQRNKGNFPGRFSGRQFSNSRSEMNVSTLELGDSALYLCASSLGQGNTDTQYFGPGTRLTVL.

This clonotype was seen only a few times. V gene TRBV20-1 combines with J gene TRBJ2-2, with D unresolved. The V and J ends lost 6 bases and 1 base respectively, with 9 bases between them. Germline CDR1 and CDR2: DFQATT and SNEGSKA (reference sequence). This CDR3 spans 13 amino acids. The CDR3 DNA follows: TGCAGTGCCCCCCACGGGAACACCGGGGAGCTGTTTTTT. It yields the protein CSAPHGNTGELFF.

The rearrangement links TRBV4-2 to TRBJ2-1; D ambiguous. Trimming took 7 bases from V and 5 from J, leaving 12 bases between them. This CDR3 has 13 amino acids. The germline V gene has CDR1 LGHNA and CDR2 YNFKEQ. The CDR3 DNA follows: TGTGCCAGCATGGCAGGCCCCCACAATGAGCAGTTCTTC. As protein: CASMAGPHNEQFF.

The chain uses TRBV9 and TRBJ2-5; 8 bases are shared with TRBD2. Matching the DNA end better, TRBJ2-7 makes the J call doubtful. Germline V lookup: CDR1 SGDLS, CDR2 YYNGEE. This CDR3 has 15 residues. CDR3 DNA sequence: TGTGCCAGCAGCGTGAGTAGCGGGATAAAGTACGAGCAGTACTTC. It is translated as CASSVSSGIKYEQYF.

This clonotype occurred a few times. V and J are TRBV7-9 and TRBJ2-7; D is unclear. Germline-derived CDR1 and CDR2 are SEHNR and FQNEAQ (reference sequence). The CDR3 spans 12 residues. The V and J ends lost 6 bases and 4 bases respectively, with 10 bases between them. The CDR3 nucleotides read TGTGCCAGCAGTTCAGACTGGTACGAGCAGTACTTC. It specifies CASSSDWYEQYF. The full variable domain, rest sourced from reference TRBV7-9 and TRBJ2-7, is DTGVSQNPRHKITKRGQNVTFRCDPISEHNRLYWYRQTLGQGPEFLTYFQNEAQLEKSRLLSDRFSAERPKGSFSTLEIQRTEQGDSAMYLCASSSDWYEQYFGPGTRLTVT.

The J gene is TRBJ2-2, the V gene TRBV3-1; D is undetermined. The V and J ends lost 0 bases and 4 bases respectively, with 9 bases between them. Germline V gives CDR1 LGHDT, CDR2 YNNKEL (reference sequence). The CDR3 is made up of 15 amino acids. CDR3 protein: CASSQDEVFTGELFF. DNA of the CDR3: TGTGCCAGCAGCCAAGATGAGGTTTTCACCGGGGAGCTGTTTTTT.

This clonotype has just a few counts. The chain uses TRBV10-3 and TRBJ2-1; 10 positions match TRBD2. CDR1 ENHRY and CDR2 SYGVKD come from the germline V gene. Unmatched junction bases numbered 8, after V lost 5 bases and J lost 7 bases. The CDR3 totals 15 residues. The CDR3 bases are TGTGCCATCAGTCTTCAGCGGGAGGGCCGGAATGAGCAGTTCTTC. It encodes CAISLQREGRNEQFF.

CDR3 sequence: CASSSVRDNEQFF. In DNA, the CDR3 is TGCGCCAGCAGCTCCGTGAGGGACAATGAGCAGTTCTTC. This sequence joins TRBV5-1 and TRBJ2-1; possible D gene TRBD2, 5 bases. From germline, CDR1 is SGHRS and CDR2 YFSETQ. The V end was cut by 3 bases, the J end by 5 bases, with 9 bases between. This CDR3 has 13 amino acids.